The rows below give T cell receptor beta chains drawn from one sample of a study of blood T cell repertoires in COVID-19. The protocol was immunoSEQ multiplex PCR, while the TCRdb copy is restricted to in-frame clones and leaves out a portion. The sample lists roughly 230,000 clones; 89% were seen once. Material for sequencing was peripheral blood. The receptors originated from a woman aged 40 to 49 who had recovered from COVID-19. Both conserved end residues are part of each CDR3. Fields, in order: V gene, J gene, D gene, clone size, CDR3 protein, CDR3 DNA. A D gene is named only where the DNA matches it firmly. Clone size is given for some rows only: seen once, a few or many times, or a class if the clone is expanded.

v_gene: TRBV28; j_gene: TRBJ2-1; d_gene: NA; abundance: NA; CDR3aa: CASSLIGSSYNEQFF; CDR3nt: TGTGCCAGCAGTTTAATTGGGAGCTCCTACAATGAGCAGTTCTTC
v_gene: TRBV5-1; j_gene: TRBJ1-1; d_gene: TRBD1; abundance: NA; CDR3aa: CASSLTGTGNYEAFF; CDR3nt: TGCGCCAGCAGCTTAACCGGGACAGGGAATTATGAAGCTTTCTTT
v_gene: TRBV7-9; j_gene: TRBJ1-3; d_gene: NA; abundance: NA; CDR3aa: CASSLAAGNTIYF; CDR3nt: TGTGCCAGCAGCTTGGCCGCTGGAAACACCATATATTTT
v_gene: TRBV13; j_gene: TRBJ2-7; d_gene: TRBD2; abundance: NA; CDR3aa: CASSPGLGDEQYF; CDR3nt: TGTGCCAGCAGCCCTGGACTAGGGGACGAGCAGTACTTC
v_gene: TRBV30; j_gene: TRBJ2-1; d_gene: NA; abundance: NA; CDR3aa: CAWSLFSYNEQFF; CDR3nt: TGTGCCTGGAGTCTCTTTTCCTACAATGAGCAGTTCTTC
v_gene: TRBV6-2/TRBV6-3; j_gene: TRBJ1-1; d_gene: NA; abundance: NA; CDR3aa: CASSYSLGQPEAFF; CDR3nt: TGTGCCAGCAGTTACTCCCTCGGACAGCCTGAAGCTTTCTTT
v_gene: TRBV6-5; j_gene: TRBJ1-3; d_gene: NA; abundance: few; CDR3aa: CASRPTASGNTIYF; CDR3nt: TGTGCCAGCAGACCGACAGCCTCTGGAAACACCATATATTTT
v_gene: TRBV4-1; j_gene: TRBJ2-2; d_gene: NA; abundance: NA; CDR3aa: CASSQRQFGELFF; CDR3nt: TGCGCCAGCAGCCAACGACAGTTCGGGGAGCTGTTTTTT
v_gene: TRBV3-1/TRBV3-2; j_gene: TRBJ2-5; d_gene: TRBD2; abundance: NA; CDR3aa: CASSQRGGETQYF; CDR3nt: TGTGCCAGCAGCCAACGGGGGGGGGAGACCCAGTACTTC
v_gene: TRBV20-1; j_gene: TRBJ2-5; d_gene: TRBD2; abundance: NA; CDR3aa: CSASKLAGVAETQYF; CDR3nt: TGCAGTGCTAGTAAGTTGGCGGGAGTAGCGGAGACCCAGTACTTC
v_gene: TRBV7-2; j_gene: TRBJ2-5; d_gene: TRBD1; abundance: NA; CDR3aa: CASSNRGQETQYF; CDR3nt: TGTGCCAGCAGCAACAGGGGACAGGAGACCCAGTACTTC
v_gene: TRBV9; j_gene: TRBJ2-7; d_gene: NA; abundance: few; CDR3aa: CASSKGSGDKYEQYF; CDR3nt: TGTGCCAGCAGCAAGGGATCGGGGGATAAGTACGAGCAGTACTTC
v_gene: TRBV27; j_gene: TRBJ1-2; d_gene: NA; abundance: NA; CDR3aa: CASSLQSNYGYTF; CDR3nt: TGTGCCAGCAGCTTACAGTCTAACTATGGCTACACCTTC
v_gene: TRBV28; j_gene: TRBJ1-2; d_gene: TRBD1; abundance: NA; CDR3aa: CASRQGGANYGYTF; CDR3nt: TGTGCCAGCAGACAGGGGGGCGCTAACTATGGCTACACCTTC
v_gene: TRBV28; j_gene: TRBJ2-7; d_gene: NA; abundance: NA; CDR3aa: CASSLQGTSYEQYF; CDR3nt: TGTGCCAGCAGCCTACAGGGTACCTCCTACGAGCAGTACTTC
v_gene: TRBV19; j_gene: TRBJ2-3; d_gene: TRBD1; abundance: NA; CDR3aa: CASSIGTGKNGGTQYF; CDR3nt: TGTGCCAGTAGTATCGGGACAGGGAAAAATGGGGGTACGCAGTATTTT
v_gene: TRBV6-2/TRBV6-3; j_gene: TRBJ2-1; d_gene: NA; abundance: NA; CDR3aa: CASSSPQQANEQFF; CDR3nt: TGTGCCAGCAGCTCACCACAACAGGCCAATGAGCAGTTCTTC
v_gene: TRBV5-6; j_gene: TRBJ2-5; d_gene: NA; abundance: NA; CDR3aa: CASSLGQLQETQYF; CDR3nt: TGTGCCAGCAGCTTGGGGCAGTTACAAGAGACCCAGTACTTC
v_gene: TRBV29-1; j_gene: TRBJ2-2; d_gene: NA; abundance: NA; CDR3aa: CSGWEAGELFF; CDR3nt: TGCAGCGGTTGGGAGGCCGGGGAGCTGTTTTTT
v_gene: TRBV2; j_gene: TRBJ1-3; d_gene: NA; abundance: NA; CDR3aa: CASSARQLPSGNTIYF; CDR3nt: TGTGCCAGCAGCGCCAGACAATTACCGTCGGGAAACACCATATATTTT
v_gene: TRBV24-1; j_gene: TRBJ2-1; d_gene: TRBD1; abundance: NA; CDR3aa: CATSDYRDRHFF; CDR3nt: TGTGCCACCAGTGATTACCGGGACAGGCACTTCTTC
v_gene: TRBV5-5; j_gene: TRBJ1-2; d_gene: TRBD1; abundance: NA; CDR3aa: CASSSGTGGYGYTF; CDR3nt: TGTGCCAGCAGCTCCGGGACAGGGGGCTACGGCTACACCTTC
v_gene: TRBV27; j_gene: TRBJ1-5; d_gene: TRBD1; abundance: NA; CDR3aa: CASRPDRAYQPQHF; CDR3nt: TGTGCCAGCAGGCCTGACAGGGCCTATCAGCCCCAGCATTTT
v_gene: TRBV3-1/TRBV3-2; j_gene: TRBJ1-1; d_gene: TRBD1; abundance: NA; CDR3aa: CASAGQGTPEAFF; CDR3nt: TGTGCCAGCGCAGGACAGGGGACGCCTGAAGCTTTCTTT
v_gene: TRBV30; j_gene: TRBJ2-7; d_gene: TRBD2; abundance: NA; CDR3aa: CAWRRAGGETYEQYF; CDR3nt: TGTGCCTGGAGGCGGGCCGGGGGGGAAACCTACGAGCAGTACTTC
v_gene: TRBV9; j_gene: TRBJ2-5; d_gene: NA; abundance: NA; CDR3aa: CASSVVGFVSSGQETQYF; CDR3nt: TGTGCCAGCAGCGTAGTAGGTTTCGTAAGTAGCGGACAAGAGACCCAGTACTTC
v_gene: TRBV9; j_gene: TRBJ2-4; d_gene: TRBD1; abundance: NA; CDR3aa: CASSHLTGGGIQYF; CDR3nt: TGTGCCAGCAGTCACTTGACAGGGGGCGGCATTCAGTACTTC
v_gene: TRBV4-1; j_gene: TRBJ2-2; d_gene: TRBD2; abundance: NA; CDR3aa: CASSPREGTGELFF; CDR3nt: TGCGCCAGCAGCCCACGGGAGGGGACCGGGGAGCTGTTTTTT
v_gene: TRBV29-1; j_gene: TRBJ2-4; d_gene: NA; abundance: NA; CDR3aa: CSVEDLVEKNIQYF; CDR3nt: TGCAGCGTTGAAGATCTAGTAGAGAAAAACATTCAGTACTTC
v_gene: TRBV27; j_gene: TRBJ1-6; d_gene: TRBD1; abundance: NA; CDR3aa: CASSLYDRGTSPLHF; CDR3nt: TGTGCCAGCAGTTTATATGACAGGGGGACTTCACCCCTCCACTTT
v_gene: TRBV29-1; j_gene: TRBJ2-1; d_gene: TRBD1; abundance: NA; CDR3aa: CSAADRGLYEQFF; CDR3nt: TGCAGCGCAGCGGACAGGGGGCTCTATGAGCAGTTCTTC
v_gene: TRBV6-2/TRBV6-3; j_gene: TRBJ2-2; d_gene: NA; abundance: NA; CDR3aa: CASSYELARNTGELFF; CDR3nt: TGTGCCAGCAGTTACGAACTAGCACGGAACACCGGGGAGCTGTTTTTT
v_gene: TRBV7-9; j_gene: TRBJ1-2; d_gene: TRBD1; abundance: NA; CDR3aa: CASSRTGADGYTF; CDR3nt: TGTGCCAGCAGCCGGACAGGGGCGGATGGCTACACCTTC
v_gene: TRBV2; j_gene: TRBJ2-2; d_gene: NA; abundance: NA; CDR3aa: CASSGLVNTGELFF; CDR3nt: TGTGCCAGCAGTGGTCTAGTAAACACCGGGGAGCTGTTTTTT
v_gene: TRBV10-1; j_gene: TRBJ2-3; d_gene: NA; abundance: NA; CDR3aa: CASSESGGFFTDTQYF; CDR3nt: TGCGCCAGCAGTGAGTCGGGAGGTTTCTTCACAGATACGCAGTATTTT
v_gene: TRBV28; j_gene: TRBJ2-5; d_gene: TRBD2; abundance: NA; CDR3aa: CASRTSGGALTQYF; CDR3nt: TGTGCCAGTCGGACTAGCGGGGGTGCTCTGACCCAGTACTTC
v_gene: TRBV3-1/TRBV3-2; j_gene: TRBJ1-2; d_gene: NA; abundance: NA; CDR3aa: CASSQDKNRIYGYTF; CDR3nt: TGTGCCAGCAGCCAAGATAAGAACAGGATCTATGGCTACACCTTC
v_gene: TRBV5-5; j_gene: TRBJ2-5; d_gene: NA; abundance: NA; CDR3aa: CANGGQPQETQYF; CDR3nt: TGTGCCAACGGAGGACAGCCACAAGAGACCCAGTACTTC
v_gene: TRBV7-6; j_gene: TRBJ2-1; d_gene: TRBD2; abundance: NA; CDR3aa: CASSLVRGGPLNEQFF; CDR3nt: TGTGCCAGCAGCTTAGTGCGCGGGGGGCCTCTCAATGAGCAGTTCTTC
v_gene: TRBV7-3; j_gene: TRBJ1-2; d_gene: NA; abundance: NA; CDR3aa: CASSLTPHTNYGYTF; CDR3nt: TGTGCCAGCAGCTTAACGCCTCACACCAACTATGGCTACACCTTC
v_gene: TRBV19; j_gene: TRBJ1-1; d_gene: NA; abundance: NA; CDR3aa: CASSIRERNTEAFF; CDR3nt: TGTGCCAGTAGTATACGGGAGAGGAACACTGAAGCTTTCTTT